What follows are 32 T cell receptor beta chains derived from one specimen sequenced in a study of response to subunit inactivated influenza vaccine. TCRdb re-called the RT-PCR reads through MiXCR, storing one row per CDR3 protein. The sample records hundreds of thousands of distinct CDR3 sequences, roughly 18% being singletons. The material was PBMCs from blood, obtained about 5 days after vaccination. These receptors were taken from a man aged 50-59 years who received an inactivated influenza vaccine.

In its sample, this clonotype was seen a few times. The chain employs TRBV7-2 and TRBJ1-1, with D tentatively TRBD1 (5 bases). From germline, CDR1 is SGHTA and CDR2 FQGNSA. V shed 0 bases and J shed 4 bases, with 12 bases lying between them. There are 15 residues in the CDR3. CDR3 loop: CASSLAGLGTTEAFF. The CDR3 nucleotides read TGTGCCAGCAGCTTAGCAGGTTTGGGGACCACTGAAGCTTTCTTT.

The genes are TRBV5-1 and TRBJ2-5, with 7 bases fitting TRBD2. This CDR3 has 15 residues. Unmatched junction bases numbered 8, after V lost 4 bases and J lost 2 bases. CDR1 and CDR2 (germline): SGHRS, YFSETQ. DNA for the CDR3: TGCGCCAGCAGCCAGGGACTACAAAAACAAGAGACCCAGTACTTC. This codes for CASSQGLQKQETQYF.

The chain employs TRBV7-8 and TRBJ2-1; D possibly uses TRBD1 or TRBD2 (5 bases each). This CDR3 is 17 amino acids long. Germline values: CDR1 SGHVS, CDR2 FQNEAQ. Between the trimmed V and J ends, which lost 0 bases and 5 bases, there was a span of 17 bases. CDR3 nucleotides: TGTGCCAGCAGCTTAGCCCGGGCTTTACTGGGGGACAATGAGCAGTTCTTC. It encodes CASSLARALLGDNEQFF.

This clonotype was observed at least ten times. The chain recombines TRBV5-1 with TRBJ2-1; 7 bases agree with TRBD1. This CDR3 comprises 11 residues. Germline CDR1 and CDR2: SGHRS and YFSETQ. V lost 7 bases to trimming and J lost 9 bases; unmatched junction nucleotides: 4. The CDR3 bases are TGCGCCAGCCGACAGGGCGGTGAGCAGTTCTTC. It is translated as CASRQGGEQFF.

This rearrangement joins TRBV3-1 to TRBJ2-7; 7 positions agree with TRBD1. V lost 2 bases and J lost 2; bases outside the gene matches: 6. CDR3 length equals 15 residues. In germline, CDR1 is LGHDT, CDR2 YNNKEL (reference sequence). The CDR3 DNA follows: TGTGCCAGCAGCCAAAAGGGACAGCGAGCCTACGAGCAGTACTTC. It is translated as CASSQKGQRAYEQYF.

The chain links TRBV6-1 to TRBJ1-1; possibly TRBD1 for D (5 bases). V lost 7 bases to trimming and J lost 1 base, with 10 bases between them. The CDR3 extends over 13 amino acids. Germline-derived CDR1 and CDR2 are MNHNS and SASEGT. Here the CDR3 reads CASKRGGNTEAFF. In DNA, the CDR3 is TGTGCCAGCAAGCGGGGCGGGAACACTGAAGCTTTCTTT.

This chain uses TRBV4-3 with TRBJ2-7; TRBD2 matches at 9 bases. This CDR3 has 15 amino acids. Looked up from germline, CDR1 is LGHNA and CDR2 is YSLEER. Trimming at V came to 1 base and at J to 3 bases, leaving 4 bases not matched to a gene. DNA of the CDR3: TGCGCCAGCAGCCAAGTGGGGACTAGCATCTACGAGCAGTACTTC. It codes for CASSQVGTSIYEQYF.

The CDR3 sequence is CAITASQFYGYTF. CDR3 bases: TGTGCCATCACGGCCAGTCAGTTCTATGGCTACACCTTC. The rearrangement uses TRBV10-3 and TRBJ1-2; D is uncertain. The CDR3 is 13 residues long. Trimming left V 7 bases short and J 4 bases short, with 13 bases between. Germline loops: CDR1 ENHRY, CDR2 SYGVKD.

The V call is TRBV7-6, the J call TRBJ1-5, with D uncertain. This CDR3 comprises 15 residues. Germline V gives CDR1 SGHVS, CDR2 FNYEAQ. V dropped 1 base and J dropped 4 bases, with 11 bases sitting between them. CDR3 sequence (DNA): TGTGCCAGCAGCTTAGGGCCAGACCGAAATCAGCCCCAGCATTTT. It translates to CASSLGPDRNQPQHF.

This clonotype appeared a few times. This chain links TRBV20-1 with TRBJ2-5; TRBD2 matches 10 bases. This CDR3 has 15 amino acids. Per germline, CDR1 DFQATT and CDR2 SNEGSKA (reference sequence). With 2 bases clipped from V and 5 bases from J, the junction kept 8 bases outside the gene matches. CDR3 amino acids: CSARRSGGAFETQYF. In DNA form, the CDR3 reads TGCAGTGCTAGACGCAGCGGGGGGGCATTCGAGACCCAGTACTTC.

This chain connects TRBV28 to TRBJ2-7; 8 nucleotides line up with TRBD1. The CDR3 runs 15 residues. V lost 5 bases and J lost 5; bases outside the gene matches: 11. In germline, CDR1 is MDHEN, CDR2 SYDVKM. The DNA for the CDR3 is TGTGCCAGCAGTATCCGGACAGGGTTTCGACACGAGCAGTACTTC. Its translation is CASSIRTGFRHEQYF.

CDR3 sequence (DNA): TGTGCCAGCAGCCAAGTATACACAAGCTCTGGGGCCAACGTCCTGACTTTC. Translation gives CASSQVYTSSGANVLTF. The chain is built from TRBV4-2 and TRBJ2-6, with D hard to call. Between the trimmed V and J ends, which lost 1 base and 0 bases, there was a span of 10 bases. Per germline, CDR1 LGHNA and CDR2 YNFKEQ. There are 17 residues in the CDR3.

DNA for the CDR3: TGCGCCAGCAGCCTCGACAGGGCACCGCAGTACTTC. It specifies CASSLDRAPQYF. The V call is TRBV5-1, the J call TRBJ2-7; 7 bases align to TRBD1. The germline gives CDR1 SGHRS, CDR2 YFSETQ. The CDR3 has 12 residues. V trimming: 4 bases; J trimming: 9 bases; junction bases outside the gene matches: 7. The whole variable domain, remainder taken from reference TRBV5-1 and TRBJ2-7, is KAGVTQTPRYLIKTRGQQVTLSCSPISGHRSVSWYQQTPGQGLQFLFEYFSETQRNKGNFPGRFSGRQFSNSRSEMNVSTLELGDSALYLCASSLDRAPQYFGPGTRLTVT.

This clonotype was recorded a few times. J is TRBJ2-3 and V is TRBV5-1; a weak D match, TRBD1 (6 bases). Germline V gives CDR1 SGHRS, CDR2 YFSETQ. V was pared by 2 bases and J by 1 base, with 14 bases between. The CDR3 covers 16 residues. CDR3 DNA: TGCGCCAGCAGCTTTGGGTTGGGACACCGCACAGATACGCAGTATTTT. Its protein product is CASSFGLGHRTDTQYF.

The rearrangement links TRBV7-2 to TRBJ2-7, with 9 bases aligning to TRBD1. Germline CDR1 and CDR2: SGHTA and FQGNSA. J lost 4 bases, V lost 6 bases, and 10 bases had no gene match. This CDR3 has 15 residues. The CDR3, as DNA: TGTGCCAGCAGTCCAACAGGGGGCGCGGGTTACGAGCAGTACTTC. This codes for CASSPTGGAGYEQYF.

The J gene is TRBJ2-1, the V gene TRBV7-2, with 7 positions matching TRBD2. Per the germline V gene, CDR1 is SGHTA and CDR2 is FQGNSA. V lost 1 base, J lost 4 bases, and 10 bases stayed unmatched. This CDR3 contains 17 residues. CDR3 DNA sequence: TGTGCCAGCAGCTTAGGTAGGACGGGGGGAAAGTACAATGAGCAGTTCTTC. This encodes CASSLGRTGGKYNEQFF.

This clonotype was observed many times. The genes are TRBV20-1 and TRBJ1-5; D remains unclear. This CDR3 is 13 amino acids long. Germline V gene sequence: CDR1 DFQATT, CDR2 SNEGSKA (reference sequence). With 2 bases removed from V and 6 bases from J, the gap between germline ends came to 11 bases. The CDR3 protein is CSARLGIFQPQHF. The DNA for the CDR3 is TGCAGTGCTAGATTAGGGATATTTCAGCCCCAGCATTTT.

This clonotype was seen only a few times. V and J are TRBV6-5 and TRBJ1-1; D remains unclear. This CDR3 has 15 residues. V was trimmed by 0 bases and J by 4 bases, leaving 12 bases between them. Per the germline V gene, CDR1 is MNHEY and CDR2 is SVGAGI. CDR3 in amino acids: CASSYSRNALTEAFF. The DNA for the CDR3 is TGTGCCAGCAGTTACTCGAGGAACGCACTCACTGAAGCTTTCTTT.

The V and J genes are TRBV30 and TRBJ2-2; perhaps TRBD2 as D (5 bases). This CDR3 has 13 residues. The V gene lost 2 bases and the J gene lost 3 bases, with 7 bases spanning the gap. Germline loops: CDR1 GTSNPN, CDR2 SVGIG (reference sequence). The chain's CDR3 is CAWSFGDTGELFF. CDR3 DNA sequence: TGTGCCTGGAGTTTCGGGGACACCGGGGAGCTGTTTTTT.

The sample holds a few counts of this clonotype. V gene TRBV30 combines with J gene TRBJ2-2; D not certain. Per the germline V gene, CDR1 is GTSNPN and CDR2 is SVGIG (reference sequence). This CDR3 comprises 12 residues. Trimming pared 2 bases from V and 4 bases from J, leaving 5 bases between. CDR3 nucleotides: TGTGCCTGGAGTTATGCCACCGGGGAGCTGTTTTTT. This gives the protein CAWSYATGELFF.

This sequence joins TRBV7-9 and TRBJ2-1, with unresolved D. Germline loops: CDR1 SEHNR, CDR2 FQNEAQ (reference sequence). Deletions cut 5 bases from V and 9 bases from J, with 11 bases between. This CDR3 comprises 12 residues. DNA for the CDR3: TGTGCCAGCAGCAAGGACCCTAGTGAGCAGTTCTTC. It encodes CASSKDPSEQFF.

This chain joins TRBV20-1 and TRBJ2-3; 8 bases align to TRBD1. With 4 bases clipped from V and 2 bases from J, the junction kept 14 bases outside the gene matches. The germline V gene encodes CDR1 DFQATT and CDR2 SNEGSKA (reference sequence). The CDR3 covers 17 residues. The CDR3 region has the DNA TGCAGTGCTAAGGGTCTCAGCAGGGGGCTTACCACAGATACGCAGTATTTT. Translation gives CSAKGLSRGLTTDTQYF.

This clonotype was seen a handful of times. The CDR3 nucleotides are TGTGCCACCAGCAGAGATATGAGGGGTGGCGAAAAACTGTTTTTT. Translated: CATSRDMRGGEKLFF. The chain joins TRBV15 to TRBJ1-4; tentatively, D is TRBD1 (5 bases). V gave up 0 bases and J gave up 8 bases, with 13 bases separating them. CDR1 is LNHNV and CDR2 is YYDKDF in the germline V gene (reference sequence). CDR3 length: 15 residues.

The chain employs TRBV20-1 and TRBJ2-7; 11 bases agree with TRBD2. The CDR3 covers 15 residues. Germline V gives CDR1 DFQATT, CDR2 SNEGSKA (reference sequence). Trimming removed 6 bases from V and 3 bases from J; junction bases left unmatched: 10. DNA of the CDR3: TGCAGTGCGCGAAGGACTAGCGGGCGAAACTACGAGCAGTACTTC. It is translated as CSARRTSGRNYEQYF.

This chain uses TRBV9 with TRBJ2-2; D is perhaps TRBD1 (6 bases). Germline CDR1 reads SGDLS; CDR2 reads YYNGEE. The length of the CDR3 is 15 residues. The V gene lost 0 bases and the J gene lost 4 bases, with 10 bases spanning the gap. DNA of the CDR3: TGTGCCAGCAGCGTAGACAGGGCTGGCACCGGGGAGCTGTTTTTT. This encodes CASSVDRAGTGELFF.

This clonotype was counted only a few times. This sequence joins TRBV15 and TRBJ1-2, with D unresolved. In germline, CDR1 is LNHNV, CDR2 YYDKDF (reference sequence). There are 14 residues in the CDR3. Trimming stripped 0 bases from V and 0 bases from J, with 5 bases between. The CDR3 DNA reads TGTGCCACCAGCAGAGACAGAGCTAACTATGGCTACACCTTC. Amino acids: CATSRDRANYGYTF. The complete variable domain, with remaining parts taken from reference TRBV15 and TRBJ1-2, reads DAMVIQNPRYQVTQFGKPVTLSCSQTLNHNVMYWYQQKSSQAPKLLFHYYDKDFNNEADTPDNFQSRRPNTSFCFLDIRSPGLGDTAMYLCATSRDRANYGYTFGSGTRLTVV.

This clonotype showed up just a few times. This rearrangement joins TRBV20-1 to TRBJ2-5; 7 nucleotides align to TRBD1. The CDR3 is 18 amino acids. Germline loops: CDR1 DFQATT, CDR2 SNEGSKA (reference sequence). The trim removed 1 base at V and 2 bases at J, leaving 16 bases unmatched. This CDR3 is CSARAGDRAVRFQETQYF. The CDR3 DNA follows: TGCAGTGCTAGAGCTGGTGACAGGGCAGTTAGATTTCAAGAGACCCAGTACTTC.

The chain carries TRBV20-1 and TRBJ2-1; 9 bases agree with TRBD2. V shed 4 bases, J shed 8 bases, and the junction held 6 bases outside the gene matches. In germline, CDR1 is DFQATT, CDR2 SNEGSKA (reference sequence). The CDR3 extends over 13 amino acids. CDR3 coding DNA: TGCAGTGCTATGGCTAGCGGGAACGATGAGCAGTTCTTC. Translation: CSAMASGNDEQFF.

The sample holds a few counts of this clonotype. The CDR3 DNA is TGTGCCAGCATCATAGGACTAGCGGACGGTGAGCAGTTCTTC. Its translation: CASIIGLADGEQFF. This chain links TRBV11-2 with TRBJ2-1; TRBD2 matches at 10 bases. The CDR3 spans 14 residues. CDR1 SGHAT and CDR2 FQNNGV come from the germline V gene. After removal of 7 bases from V and 9 bases from J, the junction contained 9 bases not matched to a gene.

V gene TRBV3-1 combines with J gene TRBJ2-6; no definite D call. The CDR3 is 17 residues long. Deletions cut 0 bases from V and 1 base from J, with 10 bases between. Germline values: CDR1 LGHDT, CDR2 YNNKEL (reference sequence). The CDR3 DNA reads as TGTGCCAGCAGCCAAGATTTGCTGCAGTCTGGGGCCAACGTCCTGACTTTC. Translation: CASSQDLLQSGANVLTF.

The J gene is TRBJ2-2, the V gene TRBV20-1; TRBD2 matches at 7 bases. V lost 1 base, J lost 2 bases, and 7 bases stayed unmatched. The CDR3 is 16 residues long. Per germline, CDR1 DFQATT and CDR2 SNEGSKA (reference sequence). The CDR3 reads CSARGVAGRNTGELFF. CDR3 nucleotides: TGCAGTGCTAGAGGAGTAGCGGGCAGAAACACCGGGGAGCTGTTTTTT.

The chain recombines TRBV5-1 with TRBJ1-1, with 7 bases lining up with TRBD1. The V and J ends lost 4 bases and 0 bases, in that order; junction bases with no gene match: 6. Germline CDR1 SGHRS, CDR2 YFSETQ. The CDR3 is 15 residues long. The CDR3 DNA is TGCGCCAGCAGCCCGGGGGACAGCCTGAACACTGAAGCTTTCTTT. Protein product: CASSPGDSLNTEAFF.